Listed here are 10 T cell receptor beta chains from one sample, sequenced in a study of T cell repertoires in cytomegalovirus infection. TCRdb independently ran MiXCR on the reads; one entry per CDR3 protein. Among about 530,000 distinct CDR3 sequences listed, around 27% were seen once. Sequencing was done on a sample of PBMCs. These receptors came from a human donor in good health (CMV status not recorded). Some clones in this sample may be carry-over from other donors' samples.

This clonotype was seen a few times. This chain uses TRBV19 with TRBJ2-2, with TRBD2 identical over 10 bases. After removal of 7 bases from V and 6 bases from J, the junction contained 14 bases not matched to a gene. The CDR3 loop spans 17 amino acids. Germline V gene data show CDR1 as LNHDA and CDR2 as SQIVND (reference sequence). The CDR3: CASTDGLAADISGELFF. In DNA, the CDR3 is TGTGCCAGTACCGACGGACTAGCGGCTGACATATCCGGGGAGCTGTTTTTT.

There are a few counts of this clonotype. This chain links TRBV6-6 with TRBJ2-5, with a weak D call TRBD1 (6 bases). The CDR3 runs to 14 residues. CDR1 MNHNY and CDR2 SVGAGI come from the germline V gene (reference sequence). Trimming left V 1 base short and J 7 bases short, with 13 bases between. The CDR3 is CASSYFRQEATQYF. DNA for the CDR3: TGTGCCAGCAGTTACTTCCGACAGGAGGCGACCCAGTACTTC.

This chain links TRBV3-1 with TRBJ1-1; no reliable D call. V was shortened by 4 bases and J by 1 base, with 10 bases between the two germline ends. The CDR3 has 14 amino acids. Germline loops: CDR1 LGHDT, CDR2 YNNKEL (reference sequence). DNA of the CDR3: TGTGCCAGCAGCCGAGGGAACTCGAACACTGAAGCTTTCTTT. It encodes CASSRGNSNTEAFF.

This clonotype was counted between two and nine times. The chain carries TRBV23-1 and TRBJ2-5; 8 bases are a match to TRBD2. TRBV23-1 is placed among ORFs of uncertain function. V shed 3 bases and J 1 base; nucleotides not matched to a gene: 13. This CDR3 contains 18 residues. The CDR3 protein is CASSQQCRTSGIQETQYF. The CDR3 region has the DNA TGCGCCAGCAGTCAGCAATGCAGAACTAGCGGTATCCAAGAGACCCAGTACTTC.

This sequence joins TRBV5-8 and TRBJ2-3, with D possibly TRBD1 on 6 matching bases. V was clipped by 0 bases and J by 2 bases, with 13 bases between them. CDR1 is SGHTS, CDR2 YDEGEE, per germline. The CDR3 has 16 residues. CDR3 loop: CASSLAAGASTDTQYF. In nucleotides, the CDR3 is TGTGCCAGCAGCTTGGCTGCAGGGGCATCCACAGATACGCAGTATTTT.

The table lists this clonotype with many counts. The chain combines TRBV11-2 with TRBJ1-6; D is perhaps TRBD1 (5 bases). Germline assignment: CDR1 SGHAT and CDR2 FQNNGV. This CDR3 spans 14 amino acids. V was pared by 5 bases and J by 5 bases, with 10 bases between. CDR3 sequence: CASSPTDNNSPLHF. Written as DNA, the CDR3 is TGTGCCAGCAGCCCGACAGATAATAATTCACCCCTCCACTTT.

This clonotype came up a few times. The rearrangement links TRBV18 to TRBJ1-5; D remains unclear. Deletions cut 0 bases from V and 9 bases from J, with 12 bases between. Germline-derived CDR1 and CDR2 are KGHSH and LQKENI. CDR3 length: 14 amino acids. This chain's CDR3 is CASSPPGVGVPQHF. The CDR3 DNA is TGTGCCAGCTCACCACCAGGAGTTGGGGTGCCCCAGCATTTT.

The V gene is TRBV9, the J gene TRBJ2-1, with D unresolved. Germline CDR1 SGDLS, CDR2 YYNGEE. The CDR3 runs 15 residues. V was pared by 0 bases and J by 1 base, with 8 bases between. The CDR3 sequence: CASSVDASSYNEQFF. In DNA form, the CDR3 reads TGTGCCAGCAGCGTAGACGCGAGTTCCTACAATGAGCAGTTCTTC.

The chain recombines TRBV29-1 with TRBJ2-1; D not certain. The CDR3 is made up of 13 amino acids. Trimming stripped 2 bases from V and 2 bases from J, with 7 bases between. Germline lookup yields CDR1 SQVTM and CDR2 ANQGSEA. The CDR3 region has the DNA TGCAGCGTTGAAATTGAACCCTACAATGAGCAGTTCTTC. As protein: CSVEIEPYNEQFF.

The chain links TRBV6-5 to TRBJ2-1; D remains ambiguous. The CDR3 has 12 amino acids. Trimming cost V 6 bases and J 7 bases, with 10 bases left between them. CDR1 and CDR2 (germline): MNHEY, SVGAGI. DNA of the CDR3: TGTGCCAGCAGCTCTGGGAAGAATGAGCAGTTCTTC. This sequence encodes CASSSGKNEQFF.